Following are 26 T cell receptor beta chains from one sample sequenced in a study of vaccination and CD4 T cells after COVID-19. Treatment given: roughly 10-day PBMC culture with coronavirus spike peptide pools or control peptides (ViraFEST assay). Investigators obtained the unexposed donor's CD4+ T cells before the COVID-19 pandemic (2011-2018). CD4+ T cells that had been cultured provided DNA sequenced with the Oncomine TCR Beta short-read assay. The template was genomic DNA from cultured CD4+ T cells. TCRdb used MiXCR to reprocess the PCR reads, holding one entry per CDR3 protein. The repertoire holds about 10,000 distinct CDR3 sequences, with roughly 30% as singletons. For these receptors, no antigen is known. Sequences were obtained from CD4+ T cells from blood, cultured in vitro. The receptors here all came from a human donor in good health.

This clonotype appeared a single time. The CDR3 here is CASSLNPAGTGETGELFF. CDR3 nucleotides: TGCGCCAGCAGCCTCAACCCCGCCGGGACAGGGGAGACCGGGGAGCTGTTTTTT. The rearrangement links TRBV4-3 to TRBJ2-2, with 10 bases matching TRBD1. Trimming at V came to 4 bases and at J to 5 bases, leaving 13 bases not matched to a gene. This CDR3 spans 18 amino acids. Germline values: CDR1 LGHNA, CDR2 YSLEER.

The V gene is TRBV28, the J gene TRBJ1-5; the D is unclear. The CDR3 extends over 15 amino acids. CDR1 MDHEN and CDR2 SYDVKM come from the germline V gene. V shed 8 bases and J shed 5 bases, with 19 bases lying between them. This chain's CDR3 is CASRSRTGYYQPQHF. The CDR3 DNA sequence: TGTGCCAGCCGATCTCGAACGGGGTATTATCAGCCCCAGCATTTT.

This clonotype has only a few counts. The rearrangement joins TRBV7-3 to TRBJ2-1; the D call may be TRBD1 or TRBD2 (5 bases each). Germline V CDR1 and CDR2: SGHTA, FQGTGA. V lost 6 bases and J lost 5, with 14 bases in between. CDR3 size: 14 residues. This CDR3 reads CASSRDLLDNEQFF. The CDR3 DNA follows: TGTGCCAGCAGTAGGGACCTCCTCGACAATGAGCAGTTCTTC.

The chain has TRBV21-1 and TRBJ2-1; the table's D call, TRBD1, has no DNA check behind it. TRBV21-1 is recorded as a pseudogene. The CDR3 runs 15 residues. CDR3: CASSPQGQGFDEQFF. The CDR3, as DNA: TGTGCCAGCAGTCCTCAGGGACAAGGGTTCGATGAGCAGTTCTTC.

This clonotype was detected once. The chain is built from TRBV11-3 and TRBJ1-1; 8 bases line up with TRBD1. J gave up 4 bases and V 5 bases, and 3 bases lay outside the gene matches. The CDR3 sequence is 13 residues long. Germline V gene data show CDR1 as SGHNT and CDR2 as YENEEA. CDR3 residues: CASSIGQGTEAFF. The CDR3 nucleotides are TGTGCCAGCAGCATCGGACAGGGCACTGAAGCTTTCTTT.

The chain couples TRBV7-2 to TRBJ2-7, with D hard to call. This CDR3 is built from 15 residues. V lost 1 base and J 2 bases, leaving 12 bases between the germline ends. Germline V lookup: CDR1 SGHTA, CDR2 FQGNSA. CDR3 protein: CASSLGFGQTYEQYF. Here the CDR3 DNA reads TGTGCCAGCAGCTTAGGATTCGGCCAGACCTACGAGCAGTACTTC.

This clonotype came up a few times. J is TRBJ1-1 and V is TRBV29-1, with D possibly being TRBD1 (5 bases). The CDR3 runs 12 residues. Germline lookup yields CDR1 SQVTM and CDR2 ANQGSEA. Trimming took 7 bases from V and 8 from J, leaving 17 bases between them. Here the CDR3 reads CSAGGAGEEAFF. The CDR3 bases are TGCAGCGCCGGCGGGGCAGGAGAGGAAGCTTTCTTT.

This clonotype was counted between two and nine times. The chain couples TRBV24-1 to TRBJ2-1, with D possibly matching TRBD2 (6 bases). This CDR3 spans 16 amino acids. Germline V lookup: CDR1 KGHDR, CDR2 SFDVKD. With 4 bases removed from V and 1 base from J, the gap between germline ends came to 13 bases. CDR3 nucleotides: TGTGCCACCAGTGACCAGCGGGTTGGGTCCTACAATGAGCAGTTCTTC. Protein: CATSDQRVGSYNEQFF.

This clonotype showed up just a few times. The chain couples TRBV28 to TRBJ2-7, with D unclear. The germline V gene has CDR1 MDHEN and CDR2 SYDVKM. V dropped 7 bases and J dropped 0 bases, with 10 bases sitting between them. CDR3 size: 13 residues. CDR3 DNA sequence: TGTGCCAGCACCTTCGGCAGCTCCTACGAGCAGTACTTC. Amino acids: CASTFGSSYEQYF.

This clonotype showed up just a few times. A read error may account for a junction end that differs from germline. The chain is built from TRBV10-3 and TRBJ2-7; no firm D call. The CDR3 is 12 amino acids. The germline gives CDR1 ENHRY, CDR2 SYGVKD. CDR3 in amino acids: CAIGDETYEQYF. For the CDR3, the DNA is TGTGCCATCGGTGACGAAACCTACGAGCAGTACTTC.

The V and J genes are TRBV6-1 and TRBJ2-7; 11 bases align to TRBD2. Germline-derived CDR1 and CDR2 are MNHNS and SASEGT. CDR3 size: 15 residues. The V segment lost 6 bases and the J segment 4 bases; nucleotides outside the gene matches: 8. The CDR3 nucleotides read TGTGCCAGCAGGGTAGCGGGAGGGCCTAGGTACGAGCAGTACTTC. This encodes CASRVAGGPRYEQYF.

This rearrangement joins TRBV7-3 to TRBJ2-1; D is perhaps TRBD2 (5 bases). Trimming removed 6 bases from V and 0 bases from J, with 18 bases in between. Germline V gene sequence: CDR1 SGHTA, CDR2 FQGTGA. This CDR3 spans 17 amino acids. In nucleotides, the CDR3 is TGTGCCAGCAGTCTAACCTCGGCGGGCTACTCCTACAATGAGCAGTTCTTC. It yields the protein CASSLTSAGYSYNEQFF.

The chain joins TRBV6-2 or TRBV6-3 to TRBJ2-1; D might be TRBD2 (5 bases). The germline gives CDR1 MNHEY, CDR2 SVGEGT. Deletions cut 0 bases from V and 12 bases from J, with 9 bases between. The CDR3 covers 12 residues. Here the CDR3 reads CASSYSSLAQFF. The CDR3 nucleotides are TGTGCCAGCAGTTACTCCTCGCTAGCGCAGTTCTTC.

This chain uses TRBV27 with TRBJ1-5; D gene uncertain. V was trimmed by 5 bases and J by 4 bases, leaving 12 bases between them. CDR1 and CDR2 (germline): MNHEY, SMNVEV (reference sequence). The CDR3 covers 14 residues. The CDR3 region is CASSLTYGNQPQHF. In DNA, the CDR3 is TGTGCCAGCAGTCTTACTTACGGGAATCAGCCCCAGCATTTT.

The V call is TRBV6-2 or TRBV6-3, the J call TRBJ1-1; D call uncertain. The CDR3 totals 11 residues. CDR1 is MNHEY and CDR2 is SVGEGT in the germline V gene. V was clipped by 10 bases and J by 5 bases, with 11 bases between them. The CDR3 here is CATSPRTEAFF. In DNA, the CDR3 is TGTGCCACCTCGCCTAGGACTGAAGCTTTCTTT.

The chain links TRBV7-6 to TRBJ1-2, with 7 bases identical to TRBD1. The V and J ends lost 1 base and 2 bases, in that order; junction bases with no gene match: 7. CDR1 is SGHVS and CDR2 is FNYEAQ in the germline V gene. The CDR3 is made up of 16 amino acids. CDR3 sequence: CASSLEAGGRNYGYTF. In DNA, the CDR3 is TGTGCCAGCAGCTTAGAGGCAGGGGGGAGAAACTATGGCTACACCTTC. Filled out from reference TRBV7-6 and TRBJ1-2, the complete variable domain reads GAGVSQSPRYKVTKRGQDVALRCDPISGHVSLYWYRQALGQGPEFLTYFNYEAQQDKSGLPNDRFSAERPEGSISTLTIQRTEQRDSAMYRCASSLEAGGRNYGYTFGSGTRLTVV.

This clonotype was found a few times. This sequence joins TRBV7-9 and TRBJ2-2; perhaps D is TRBD1 or TRBD2 (6 bases each). The germline CDR1 and CDR2 sequences are SEHNR and FQNEAQ (reference sequence). The CDR3 is made up of 15 amino acids. V lost 5 bases to trimming and J lost 4 bases, with 14 bases between them. CDR3 loop: CASSPLGGRTGELFF. CDR3 nucleotide sequence: TGTGCCAGCAGCCCGCTTGGGGGGCGCACCGGGGAGCTGTTTTTT.

This clonotype was observed a handful of times. This CDR3 reads CASSLEGANVLTF. The CDR3 DNA reads as TGTGCCAGCAGCTTAGAAGGGGCCAACGTCCTGACTTTC. The V and J genes are TRBV11-3 and TRBJ2-6, with D unclear. Trimming took 0 bases from V and 4 from J, leaving 1 base between them. The CDR3 extends over 13 amino acids. The germline V gene encodes CDR1 SGHNT and CDR2 YENEEA.

V gene TRBV7-6 combines with J gene TRBJ2-3; a weak D match, TRBD2 (5 bases). V lost 0 bases, J lost 0 bases, and 16 bases lay in between. This CDR3 spans 18 amino acids. Germline V gives CDR1 SGHVS, CDR2 FNYEAQ. The CDR3 protein is CASSLAPAGYSSTDTQYF. Here the CDR3 DNA reads TGTGCCAGCAGCTTAGCCCCTGCGGGCTACAGTAGCACAGATACGCAGTATTTT.

Only a few counts were recorded for this clonotype. This chain joins TRBV18 and TRBJ2-7, with D unclear. The CDR3 covers 13 residues. Germline loops: CDR1 KGHSH, CDR2 LQKENI. The V end lost 3 bases, the J end lost 0 bases, and 6 bases lay between the germline ends. The chain's CDR3 is CASSPLSSYEQYF. Written as DNA, the CDR3 is TGTGCCAGCTCACCCTTGAGCTCCTACGAGCAGTACTTC.

This clonotype has only a few counts. The V and J genes are TRBV28 and TRBJ1-6; D is perhaps TRBD1 (5 bases). The CDR3 has 14 residues. Trimming took 2 bases from V and 7 from J, leaving 9 bases between them. Germline V gives CDR1 MDHEN, CDR2 SYDVKM. CDR3 sequence reads: CASSLAGINSPLHF. The CDR3 DNA sequence: TGTGCCAGCAGTTTAGCAGGGATCAATTCACCCCTCCACTTT.

The chain uses TRBV4-2 and TRBJ1-3; D is unclear. V lost 0 bases to trimming and J lost 1 base, with 10 bases between them. The CDR3 contains 16 residues. Germline loops: CDR1 LGHNA, CDR2 YNFKEQ. This CDR3 is CASSQEIGRSGNTIYF. CDR3 bases: TGTGCCAGCAGCCAAGAGATAGGGCGATCTGGAAACACCATATATTTT.

The CDR3 DNA is TGTGCCAGCAGCTTAAATGGCAGGACCCAAGAGACCCAGTACTTC. Its protein is CASSLNGRTQETQYF. The chain recombines TRBV7-8 with TRBJ2-5; D not certain. CDR3 size: 15 residues. Germline lookup yields CDR1 SGHVS and CDR2 FQNEAQ. V lost 2 bases and J 1 base, leaving 11 bases between the germline ends.

The CDR3 region has the DNA TGTGCCAGCAGTGAGAACGGACAGTATAACTATGGCTACACCTTC. It translates to CASSENGQYNYGYTF. The J gene is TRBJ1-2, the V gene TRBV27; weak D call: TRBD1 (6 bases). Germline V gene sequence: CDR1 MNHEY, CDR2 SMNVEV (reference sequence). Between the trimmed V and J ends, which lost 5 bases and 1 base, there was a span of 14 bases. CDR3 size: 15 residues.

The chain joins TRBV6-2 or TRBV6-3 to TRBJ1-5; maybe TRBD1 (5 bases). V lost 2 bases and J lost 3, with 11 bases in between. The CDR3 has 15 residues. Germline lookup yields CDR1 MNHEY and CDR2 SVGEGT. CDR3 nucleotides: TGTGCCAGCAGTTACGGTCAGGGTGTCAATCAGCCCCAGCATTTT. This codes for CASSYGQGVNQPQHF.

V usage is TRBV7-9 and J usage is TRBJ1-5, with D possibly matching TRBD1 (5 bases). Germline CDR1 and CDR2: SEHNR and FQNEAQ (reference sequence). Trimming pared 3 bases from V and 9 bases from J, leaving 6 bases between. CDR3 length: 11 residues. CDR3: CASSFQGPQHF. CDR3 sequence (DNA): TGTGCCAGCAGCTTTCAGGGGCCCCAGCATTTT.